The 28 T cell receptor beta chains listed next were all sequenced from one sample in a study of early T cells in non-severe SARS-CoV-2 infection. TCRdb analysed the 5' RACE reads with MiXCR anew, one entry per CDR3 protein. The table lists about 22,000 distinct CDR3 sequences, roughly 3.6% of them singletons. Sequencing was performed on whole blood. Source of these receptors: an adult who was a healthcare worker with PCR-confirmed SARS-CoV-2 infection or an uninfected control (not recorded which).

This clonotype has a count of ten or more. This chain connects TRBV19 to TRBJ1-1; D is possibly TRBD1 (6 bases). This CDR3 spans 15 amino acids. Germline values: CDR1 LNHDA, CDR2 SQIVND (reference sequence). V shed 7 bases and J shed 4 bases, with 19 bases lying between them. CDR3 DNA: TGTGCCAGTACCACCCCGCGGGGGCTCGGCACTGAAGCTTTCTTT. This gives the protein CASTTPRGLGTEAFF.

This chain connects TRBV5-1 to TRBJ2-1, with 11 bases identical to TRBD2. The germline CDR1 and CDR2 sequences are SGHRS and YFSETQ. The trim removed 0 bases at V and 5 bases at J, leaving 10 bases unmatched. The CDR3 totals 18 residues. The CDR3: CASSLGIPSGGTNNEQFF. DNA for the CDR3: TGCGCCAGCAGCTTGGGAATTCCTAGCGGGGGGACAAACAATGAGCAGTTCTTC.

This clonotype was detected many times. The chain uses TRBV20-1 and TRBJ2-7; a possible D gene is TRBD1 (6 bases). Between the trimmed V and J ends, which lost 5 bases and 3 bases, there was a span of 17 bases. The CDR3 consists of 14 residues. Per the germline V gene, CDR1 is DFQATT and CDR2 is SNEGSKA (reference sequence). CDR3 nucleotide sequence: TGCAGTGCTCAACAGGGTACCGCGCTCTACGAGCAGTACTTC. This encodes CSAQQGTALYEQYF.

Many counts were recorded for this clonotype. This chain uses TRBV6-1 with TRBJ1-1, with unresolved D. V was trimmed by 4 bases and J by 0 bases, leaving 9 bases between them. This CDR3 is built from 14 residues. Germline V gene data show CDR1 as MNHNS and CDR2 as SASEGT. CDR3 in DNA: TGTGCCAGCAGTGTCGCGACCATGAACACTGAAGCTTTCTTT. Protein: CASSVATMNTEAFF.

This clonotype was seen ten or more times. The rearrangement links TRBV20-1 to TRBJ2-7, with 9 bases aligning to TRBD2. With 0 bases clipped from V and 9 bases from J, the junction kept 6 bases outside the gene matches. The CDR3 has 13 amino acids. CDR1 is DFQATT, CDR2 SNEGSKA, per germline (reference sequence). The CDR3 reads CSARDPGLAGQYF. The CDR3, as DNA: TGCAGTGCTAGAGATCCGGGACTAGCTGGGCAGTACTTC.

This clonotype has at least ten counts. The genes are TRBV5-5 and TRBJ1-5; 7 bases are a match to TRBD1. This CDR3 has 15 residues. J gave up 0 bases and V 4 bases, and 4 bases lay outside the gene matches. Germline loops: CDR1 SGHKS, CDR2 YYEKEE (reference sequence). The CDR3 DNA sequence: TGTGCCAGCAGCCAGGGACAGATTAGCAATCAGCCCCAGCATTTT. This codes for CASSQGQISNQPQHF.

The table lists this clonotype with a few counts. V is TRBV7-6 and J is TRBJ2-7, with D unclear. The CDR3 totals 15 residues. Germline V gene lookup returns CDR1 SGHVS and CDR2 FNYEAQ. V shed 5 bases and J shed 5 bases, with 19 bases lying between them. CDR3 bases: TGTGCCAGCAGCCTACCGGGCGAAACCCGGGACGAGCAGTACTTC. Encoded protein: CASSLPGETRDEQYF.

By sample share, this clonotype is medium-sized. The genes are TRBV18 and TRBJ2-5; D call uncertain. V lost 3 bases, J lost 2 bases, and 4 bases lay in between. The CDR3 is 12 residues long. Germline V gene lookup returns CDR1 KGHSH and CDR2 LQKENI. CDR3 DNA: TGTGCCAGCTCACCCGAGCAAGAGACCCAGTACTTC. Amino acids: CASSPEQETQYF.

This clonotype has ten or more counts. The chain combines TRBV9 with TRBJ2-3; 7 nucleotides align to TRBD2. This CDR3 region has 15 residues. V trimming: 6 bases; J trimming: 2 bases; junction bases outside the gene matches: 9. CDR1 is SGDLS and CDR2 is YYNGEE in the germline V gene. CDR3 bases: TGTGCCAGCAAAATCGGACTAGTTTCCACAGATACGCAGTATTTT. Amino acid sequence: CASKIGLVSTDTQYF.

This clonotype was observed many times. CDR3 in amino acids: CSARESAQQGRNGYTF. The CDR3 coding sequence is TGCAGTGCTAGAGAGTCTGCACAACAGGGGAGAAATGGCTACACCTTC. V gene TRBV20-1 combines with J gene TRBJ1-2; 7 nucleotides line up with TRBD1. V shed 0 bases and J 6 bases; nucleotides not matched to a gene: 13. The length of the CDR3 is 16 residues. CDR1 is DFQATT and CDR2 is SNEGSKA in the germline V gene (reference sequence).

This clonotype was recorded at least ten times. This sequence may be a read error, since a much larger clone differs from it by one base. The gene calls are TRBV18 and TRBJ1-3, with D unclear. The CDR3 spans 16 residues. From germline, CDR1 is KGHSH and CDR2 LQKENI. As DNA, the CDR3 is TGTGCCAGCTCCACCTCGGCGGGTGACTCTGAAAACACCATATATTTT. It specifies CASSTSAGDSENTIYF.

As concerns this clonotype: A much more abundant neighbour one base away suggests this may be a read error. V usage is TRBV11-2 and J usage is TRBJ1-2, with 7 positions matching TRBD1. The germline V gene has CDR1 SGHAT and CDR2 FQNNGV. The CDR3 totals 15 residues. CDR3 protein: CVSSLVFRDRSGYTF. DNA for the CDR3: TGTGTCAGCAGCTTAGTCTTCCGGGACAGAAGTGGCTACACCTTC.

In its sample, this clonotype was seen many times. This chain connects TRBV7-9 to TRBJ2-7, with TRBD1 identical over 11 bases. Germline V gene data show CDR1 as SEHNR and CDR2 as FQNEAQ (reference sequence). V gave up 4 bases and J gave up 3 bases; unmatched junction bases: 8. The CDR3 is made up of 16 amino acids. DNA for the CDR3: TGTGCCAGCAGCTCCGTGATGGGACAGGGGGTCTACGAGCAGTACTTC. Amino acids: CASSSVMGQGVYEQYF.

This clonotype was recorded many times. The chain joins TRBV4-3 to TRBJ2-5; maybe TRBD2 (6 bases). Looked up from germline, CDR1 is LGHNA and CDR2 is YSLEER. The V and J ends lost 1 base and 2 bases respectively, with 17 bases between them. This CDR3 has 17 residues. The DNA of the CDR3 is TGCGCCAGCAGCCAAGCTCGGCTCGGTAGCGGACAAGAGACCCAGTACTTC. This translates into CASSQARLGSGQETQYF.

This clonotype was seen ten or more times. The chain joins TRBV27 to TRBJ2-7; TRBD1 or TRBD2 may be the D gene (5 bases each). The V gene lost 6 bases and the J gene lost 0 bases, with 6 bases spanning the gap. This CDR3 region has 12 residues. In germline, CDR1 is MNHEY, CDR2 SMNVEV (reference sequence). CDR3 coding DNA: TGTGCCAGCAGAGGGACCTCCTACGAGCAGTACTTC. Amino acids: CASRGTSYEQYF.

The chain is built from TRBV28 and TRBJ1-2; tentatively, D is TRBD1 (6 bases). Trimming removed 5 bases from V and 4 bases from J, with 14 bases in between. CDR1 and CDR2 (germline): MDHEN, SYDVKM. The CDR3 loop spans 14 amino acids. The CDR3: CASSPRTESYGYTF. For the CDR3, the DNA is TGTGCCAGCAGTCCCCGGACAGAGAGCTATGGCTACACCTTC.

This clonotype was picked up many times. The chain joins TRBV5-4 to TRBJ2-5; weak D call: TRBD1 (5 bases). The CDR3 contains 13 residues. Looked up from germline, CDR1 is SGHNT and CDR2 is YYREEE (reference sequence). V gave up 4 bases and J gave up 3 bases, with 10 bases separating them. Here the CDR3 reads CASSGAREETQYF. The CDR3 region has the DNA TGTGCCAGCAGCGGGGCCAGGGAAGAGACCCAGTACTTC. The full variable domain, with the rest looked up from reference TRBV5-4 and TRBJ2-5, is ETGVTQSPTHLIKTRGQQVTLRCSSQSGHNTVSWYQQALGQGPQFIFQYYREEENGRGNFPPRFSGLQFPNYSSELNVNALELDDSALYLCASSGAREETQYFGPGTRLLVL.

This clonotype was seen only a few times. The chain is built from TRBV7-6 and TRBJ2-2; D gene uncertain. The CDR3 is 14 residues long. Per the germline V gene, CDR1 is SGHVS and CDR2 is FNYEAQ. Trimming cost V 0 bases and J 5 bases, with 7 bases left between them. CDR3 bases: TGTGCCAGCAGCTTAGCGGTTAAGACCGGGGAGCTGTTTTTT. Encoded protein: CASSLAVKTGELFF.

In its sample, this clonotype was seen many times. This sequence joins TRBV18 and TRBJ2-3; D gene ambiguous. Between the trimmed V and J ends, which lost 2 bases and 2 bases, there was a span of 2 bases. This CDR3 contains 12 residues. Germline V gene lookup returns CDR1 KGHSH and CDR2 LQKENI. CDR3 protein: CASSPDTDTQYF. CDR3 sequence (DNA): TGTGCCAGCTCACCAGACACAGATACGCAGTATTTT. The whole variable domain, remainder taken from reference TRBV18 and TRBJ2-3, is NAGVMQNPRHLVRRRGQEARLRCSPMKGHSHVYWYRQLPEEGLKFMVYLQKENIIDESGMPKERFSAEFPKEGPSILRIQQVVRGDSAAYFCASSPDTDTQYFGPGTRLTVL.

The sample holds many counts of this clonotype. The CDR3 region is CATSDVQQGEDEQFF. The DNA of the CDR3 is TGTGCCACCAGTGATGTCCAACAAGGTGAGGATGAGCAGTTCTTC. The chain employs TRBV24-1 and TRBJ2-1; no clear D. V was shortened by 3 bases and J by 8 bases, with 16 bases between the two germline ends. The CDR3 runs 15 residues. Germline V lookup: CDR1 KGHDR, CDR2 SFDVKD.

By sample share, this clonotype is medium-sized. CDR3 loop: CASSSGHPLYEQYF. For the CDR3, the DNA is TGTGCCAGTAGTTCGGGGCATCCACTCTACGAGCAGTACTTC. The chain is built from TRBV19 and TRBJ2-7, with D perhaps assigned TRBD1 or TRBD2 (5 bases each). The CDR3 runs 14 residues. Trimming shortened V by 5 bases and J by 3 bases, and 14 bases separated the two germline ends. Germline CDR1 LNHDA, CDR2 SQIVND (reference sequence).

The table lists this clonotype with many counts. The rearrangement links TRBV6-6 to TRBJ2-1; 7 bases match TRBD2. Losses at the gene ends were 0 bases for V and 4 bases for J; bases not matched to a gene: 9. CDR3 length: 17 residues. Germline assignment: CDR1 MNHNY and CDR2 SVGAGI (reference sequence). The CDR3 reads CASSYSGLGGVYNEQFF. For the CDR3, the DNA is TGTGCCAGCAGTTACTCTGGGCTTGGGGGGGTTTACAATGAGCAGTTCTTC.

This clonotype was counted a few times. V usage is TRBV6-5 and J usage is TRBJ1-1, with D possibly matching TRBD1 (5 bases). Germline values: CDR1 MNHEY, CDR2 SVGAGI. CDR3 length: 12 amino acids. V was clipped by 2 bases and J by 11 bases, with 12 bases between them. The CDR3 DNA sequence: TGTGCCAGCAGTTACGACAGACGTGTGGCTTTCTTT. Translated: CASSYDRRVAFF.

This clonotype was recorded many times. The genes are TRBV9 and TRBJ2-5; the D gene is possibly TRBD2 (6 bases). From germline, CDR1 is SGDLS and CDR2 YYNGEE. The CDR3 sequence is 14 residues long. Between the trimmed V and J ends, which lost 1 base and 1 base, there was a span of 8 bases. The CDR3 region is CASSVYSGQETQYF. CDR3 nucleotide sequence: TGTGCCAGCAGCGTATATAGCGGCCAAGAGACCCAGTACTTC.

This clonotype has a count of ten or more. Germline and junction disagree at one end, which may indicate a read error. The CDR3 region is CSAPTSGLKYQGF. The CDR3, as DNA: TGCAGTGCTCCTACTAGCGGTCTCAAATATCAGGGCTTC. J is TRBJ2-1 and V is TRBV20-1, with 8 positions matching TRBD2. The germline V gene encodes CDR1 DFQATT and CDR2 SNEGSKA (reference sequence). This CDR3 has 13 amino acids.

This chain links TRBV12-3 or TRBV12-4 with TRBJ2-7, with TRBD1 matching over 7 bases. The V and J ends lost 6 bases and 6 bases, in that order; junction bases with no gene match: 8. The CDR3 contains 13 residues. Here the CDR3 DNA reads TGTGCCAGCAGAACGACAGGGTTTGGCGAGCAGTACTTC. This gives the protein CASRTTGFGEQYF.

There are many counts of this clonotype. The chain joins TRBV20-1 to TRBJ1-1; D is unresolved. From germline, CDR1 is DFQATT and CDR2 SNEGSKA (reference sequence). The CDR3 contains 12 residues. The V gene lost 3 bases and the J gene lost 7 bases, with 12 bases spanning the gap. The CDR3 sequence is CSARPGTGEAFF. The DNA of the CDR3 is TGCAGTGCTAGGCCAGGCACGGGTGAAGCTTTCTTT.

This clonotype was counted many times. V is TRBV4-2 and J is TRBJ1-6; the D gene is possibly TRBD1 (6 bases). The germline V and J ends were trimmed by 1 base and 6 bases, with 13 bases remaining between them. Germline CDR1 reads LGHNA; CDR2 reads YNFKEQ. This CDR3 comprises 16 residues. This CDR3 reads CASSQVKTGLNSPLHF. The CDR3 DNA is TGTGCCAGCAGCCAAGTAAAGACAGGACTTAATTCACCCCTCCACTTT.